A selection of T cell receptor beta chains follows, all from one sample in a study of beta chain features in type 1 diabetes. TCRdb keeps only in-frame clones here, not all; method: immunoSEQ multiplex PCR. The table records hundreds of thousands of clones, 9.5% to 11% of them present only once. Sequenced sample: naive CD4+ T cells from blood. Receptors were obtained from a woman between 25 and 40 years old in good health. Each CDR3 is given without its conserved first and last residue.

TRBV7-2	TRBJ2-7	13	ASSLGSSGRYEQY
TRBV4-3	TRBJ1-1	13	ASSQDRRRSTEAF
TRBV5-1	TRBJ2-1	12	ASSGRANPNEQF
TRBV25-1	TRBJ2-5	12	ASSWTGGRETQY
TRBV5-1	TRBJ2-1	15	ASSLVGSPGGYNEQF
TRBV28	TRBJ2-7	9	ASSYRYEQY
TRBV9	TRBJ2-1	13	ASSPRGSSYNEQF
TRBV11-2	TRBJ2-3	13	ASSPQGTGTDTQY
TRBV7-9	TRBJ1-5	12	ASSQAGIRQPQH
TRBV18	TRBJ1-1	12	ASSPSTTGTEAF
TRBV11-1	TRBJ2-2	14	ASSFGTSGSDGELF
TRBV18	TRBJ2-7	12	ASSPQDSSYEQY
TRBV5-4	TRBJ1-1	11	ASRYTGFSEAF
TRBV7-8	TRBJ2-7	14	ASSFETGTGQHEQY
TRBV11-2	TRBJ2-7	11	ASSLGTKYEQY
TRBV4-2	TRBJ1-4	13	ASSQDNRPDRQIG
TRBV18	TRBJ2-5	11	ASSPTGQETQY
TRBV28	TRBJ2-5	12	ASLGRVERETQY
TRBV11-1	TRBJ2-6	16	ASSLGLAGGAGANVLT
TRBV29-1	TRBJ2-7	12	SVSGTPSSYEQY
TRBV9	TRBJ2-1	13	ASSVDGTGYNEQF
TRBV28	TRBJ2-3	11	ASTGFPVDTQY
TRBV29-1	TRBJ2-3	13	SARGDRASTDTQY
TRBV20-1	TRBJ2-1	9	SAPTSNEQF
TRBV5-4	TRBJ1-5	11	ASSLVPGQPQH
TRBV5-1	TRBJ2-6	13	ASSLEGAGANVLT
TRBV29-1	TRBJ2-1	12	SARQGLSYNEQF
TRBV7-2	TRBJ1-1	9	ASSRGQKAF
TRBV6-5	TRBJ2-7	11	ASTWTSSYEQY
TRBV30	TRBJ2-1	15	AWSVRSSGPWGNEQF
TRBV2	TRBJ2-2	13	ASSPTGLSTGELF
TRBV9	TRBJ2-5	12	ASSAASGTETQY
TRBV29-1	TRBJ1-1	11	SVGRGLNTEAF
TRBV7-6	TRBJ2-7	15	ASSRTSGRFGTYEQY